Listed below are T cell receptor beta chains from one sample, sequenced in a study of blood T cell repertoires in COVID-19. TCRdb keeps only in-frame clones here, not all; method: immunoSEQ multiplex PCR. The repertoire holds around 100,000 clones, with approximately 80% as singletons. Sequences were obtained from peripheral blood. The source of these receptors is a woman in her seventies with acute or convalescent COVID-19. Each CDR3 is given with its conserved first and last residue. A D gene is named only where the DNA matches it firmly. Size is stated for part of the rows, as once, few or many counts, or as a class when the clone is expanded.

j_gene | d_gene | v_gene | abundance | CDR3aa | CDR3nt
TRBJ1-2 | TRBD1 | TRBV29-1 | - | CSVEDRDRGGYTF | TGCAGCGTTGAAGATCGCGACAGGGGTGGCTACACCTTC
TRBJ1-1 | TRBD1 | TRBV6-2/TRBV6-3 | - | CASSYRGPSTEAFF | TGTGCCAGCAGTTACAGGGGGCCGAGCACTGAAGCTTTCTTT
TRBJ1-2 | - | TRBV3-1/TRBV3-2 | - | CASSQRQDYGYTF | TGTGCCAGCAGCCAGCGGCAAGACTATGGCTACACCTTC
TRBJ2-7 | TRBD1 | TRBV5-8 | - | CASSLDWAGGSEQYF | TGTGCCAGCAGCTTGGATTGGGCAGGGGGCTCCGAGCAGTACTTC
TRBJ2-7 | TRBD1 | TRBV7-3 | - | CASSLSGDRVYEQYF | TGTGCCAGCAGCTTAAGCGGCGACAGGGTTTACGAGCAGTACTTC
TRBJ1-1 | - | TRBV29-1 | - | CSARDTEAFF | TGCAGCGCCCGGGACACTGAAGCTTTCTTT
TRBJ2-1 | TRBD1 | TRBV10-2 | - | CASSSTGVYNEQFF | TGCGCCAGCAGTTCGACAGGGGTCTACAATGAGCAGTTCTTC
TRBJ2-3 | - | TRBV28 | - | CASIGGSTDTQYF | TGTGCCAGCATCGGGGGAAGCACAGATACGCAGTATTTT
TRBJ1-6 | - | TRBV6-4 | - | CASRPGGGTNSPLHF | TGTGCCAGCAGGCCCGGGGGGGGCACAAATTCACCCCTCCACTTT
TRBJ2-3 | TRBD2 | TRBV24-1 | - | CATSPTSGGAGTDTQYF | TGTGCCACCAGTCCAACTAGCGGGGGGGCGGGGACAGATACGCAGTATTTT
TRBJ2-2 | TRBD2 | TRBV7-3 | - | CASSSPVAGVTGELFF | TGTGCCAGCAGCTCACCGGTGGCGGGAGTCACCGGGGAGCTGTTTTTT
TRBJ2-2 | TRBD2 | TRBV19 | - | CASSIGEGTGELFF | TGTGCCAGTAGTATAGGGGAGGGCACCGGGGAGCTGTTTTTT
TRBJ2-2 | - | TRBV15 | - | CATSLVGRELFF | TGTGCCACCAGCCTTGTGGGCAGGGAGCTGTTTTTT
TRBJ1-6 | - | TRBV19 | - | CASSIPDNNSPLHF | TGTGCCAGTAGTATCCCAGACAACAATTCACCCCTCCACTTT
TRBJ2-5 | - | TRBV19 | once | CASSQTSPQETQYF | TGTGCCAGTAGCCAAACTAGTCCCCAAGAGACCCAGTACTTC
TRBJ2-2 | - | TRBV6-6 | - | CASSYLGGSGGELFF | TGTGCCAGCAGTTACTTAGGGGGAAGTGGCGGGGAGCTGTTTTTT